The T cell receptor beta chain under discussion was sequenced for a study of T cell clones after liver transplantation. Overall study context: As an antigen-independent comparator, third-party-reactive TCRbeta sequences came from pre-transplant mixed lymphocyte reactions.

V gave up 8 bases and J gave up 1 base; unmatched junction bases: 11. Germline CDR1 reads SGHNT; CDR2 reads YENEEA. The CDR3 is 17 amino acids. Clones were read by immunoSEQ multiplex PCR, and TCRdb kept only the in-frame ones, dropping some. The sample records around 43,000 clones, 85% to 90% being singletons. Study-wide results and caveats: Circulating graft-donor-reactive CD4 TCRbeta sequences fell significantly post-transplant in 5 of 8 subjects.

Concerning this clone: Its antigen remains unknown.

This TCR derives from a human patient who received a liver transplant. Some T cells could come from the graft donor. J is TRBJ2-5 and V is TRBV11-3; TRBD1 matches 12 bases. Sequencing used CD4+ T cells from blood, obtained 24 months after liver transplant. CDR3 DNA: TGTGCCAGCTCCCCTGGGCTGGGACAGGGGGCCCAAGAGACCCAGTACTTC. This translates into CASSPGLGQGAQETQYF.